The 27 T cell receptor beta chains presented below share a single source sample, sequenced in a study of liver allograft versus peripheral blood T cells. Study information: Comparing T cell receptor repertoires in transplanted livers with those in recipients' peripheral blood was part of the design.

TCRdb re-derived calls from the reads in MiXCR, one entry per CDR3 protein. The sample lists about 10,000 distinct CDR3 sequences, roughly 22% occurring once. The receptor source for this set is a human patient who had a liver transplant. Among the T cells, some may be from the graft donor.

This clonotype qualifies as medium-sized. The rearrangement uses TRBV29-1 and TRBJ1-4; no clear D. The V and J ends lost 2 bases and 7 bases respectively, with 11 bases between them. The CDR3 covers 13 residues. Germline V gene data show CDR1 as SQVTM and CDR2 as ANQGSEA. As DNA, the CDR3 is TGCAGCGTTGAAACCCTAGGTGGTGAAAAACTGTTTTTT. Translation gives CSVETLGGEKLFF.

By share, this clonotype ranks as medium-sized. The genes are TRBV6-2 or TRBV6-3 and TRBJ1-2; D unclear. CDR3 size: 12 residues. CDR1 MNHEY and CDR2 SVGEGT come from the germline V gene. V was shortened by 6 bases and J by 5 bases, with 10 bases between the two germline ends. CDR3 loop: CASRRTEYGYTF. CDR3 nucleotide sequence: TGTGCCAGCAGGCGGACTGAATATGGCTACACCTTC.

This clonotype has a handful of counts. This sequence joins TRBV11-1 and TRBJ2-1, with D perhaps given as TRBD1 or TRBD2 (5 bases each). The CDR3 is made up of 16 amino acids. Between the trimmed V and J ends, which lost 5 bases and 0 bases, there was a span of 14 bases. Germline loops: CDR1 SGHAT, CDR2 FQDESV (reference sequence). The chain's CDR3 is CASSPSGASSYNEQFF. DNA for the CDR3: TGTGCCAGCAGCCCATCCGGGGCCAGCTCCTACAATGAGCAGTTCTTC.

By share of the sample, this clonotype is medium-sized. The chain combines TRBV29-1 with TRBJ2-7, with D perhaps being TRBD1 or TRBD2 (5 bases each). In germline, CDR1 is SQVTM, CDR2 ANQGSEA. The ends were cut back, 6 bases at V and 3 bases at J, with 12 bases in the middle. This CDR3 region has 12 residues. CDR3 region: CSVGDEIYEQYF. CDR3 nucleotides: TGCAGCGTGGGGGACGAGATCTACGAGCAGTACTTC.

This chain uses TRBV12-3 or TRBV12-4 with TRBJ1-5; D remains ambiguous. Trimming shortened V by 2 bases and J by 6 bases, and 5 bases separated the two germline ends. The CDR3 extends over 12 amino acids. This chain's CDR3 is CASSLSGQPQHF. The CDR3 bases are TGTGCCAGCAGTTTATCAGGTCAGCCCCAGCATTTT.

By frequency in the sample, this clonotype is medium-sized. The chain links TRBV19 to TRBJ1-4; TRBD1 might be the D (5 bases). V gave up 5 bases and J gave up 3 bases, with 16 bases separating them. The CDR3 runs 16 residues. From germline, CDR1 is LNHDA and CDR2 SQIVND (reference sequence). DNA for the CDR3: TGTGCCAGTAGTCCCGCTGGGGGTGCGGCTAATGAAAAACTGTTTTTT. This encodes CASSPAGGAANEKLFF.

This clonotype is labeled as medium-sized (0.01 to 0.1%). The V call is TRBV6-1, the J call TRBJ2-5; 7 bases are a match to TRBD2. CDR1 is MNHNS and CDR2 is SASEGT in the germline V gene. The V gene end was trimmed by 8 bases and the J gene end by 6 bases; junction bases not matched to a gene: 15. The CDR3 has 15 residues. The CDR3 loop is CASHLSGDGGKTQYF. The CDR3 DNA follows: TGTGCCAGCCACCTAAGCGGGGATGGCGGTAAGACCCAGTACTTC.

This rearrangement joins TRBV18 to TRBJ1-6; weak D call: TRBD1 (6 bases). V was pared by 2 bases and J by 10 bases, with 18 bases between. This CDR3 contains 16 residues. Germline V gene sequence: CDR1 KGHSH, CDR2 LQKENI. The CDR3 is CASSPTLARGISPLHF. CDR3 nucleotide sequence: TGTGCCAGCTCACCAACTCTCGCCAGGGGCATCTCACCCCTCCACTTT.

This sequence joins TRBV20-1 and TRBJ2-1, with 7 bases that match TRBD2. Germline values: CDR1 DFQATT, CDR2 SNEGSKA (reference sequence). V was pared by 6 bases and J by 10 bases, with 6 bases of the junction left unmatched. The CDR3 has 11 amino acids. The DNA for the CDR3 is TGCAGTGCCACTACTAGCGTGGAGCAGTTCTTC. Its translation is CSATTSVEQFF.

In its sample, this clonotype was seen many times. The rearrangement joins TRBV29-1 to TRBJ1-5; D is unclear. V lost 6 bases, J lost 5 bases, and 14 bases lay in between. Germline V CDR1 and CDR2: SQVTM, ANQGSEA. The CDR3 spans 13 residues. The CDR3 coding sequence is TGCAGCGTAGCCGTCGGAGTAGATCAGCCCCAGCATTTT. Protein sequence: CSVAVGVDQPQHF.

About this clonotype: Possible read error: a much larger clone is one base away. This chain uses TRBV13 with TRBJ1-3; D call uncertain. This CDR3 has 15 residues. CDR1 is PRHDT and CDR2 is FYEKMQ in the germline V gene (reference sequence). CDR3 in amino acids: CSSSLDTGSGNTIYF. CDR3 DNA: TGTTCCAGCAGCTTAGATACGGGCTCTGGAAACACCATATATTTT.

This clonotype is medium-sized (0.01 to 0.1%) in the sample. The chain joins TRBV27 to TRBJ2-2, with D tentatively TRBD1 (5 bases). This CDR3 is 14 amino acids long. CDR1 MNHEY and CDR2 SMNVEV come from the germline V gene (reference sequence). V lost 3 bases and J lost 7, with 12 bases in between. CDR3 amino acids: CASSFGQRLGELFF. The CDR3 DNA sequence: TGTGCCAGCAGTTTCGGACAACGGCTCGGGGAGCTGTTTTTT.

This clonotype came up a few times. The chain combines TRBV30 with TRBJ1-4, with TRBD1 matching 8 bases. Germline assignment: CDR1 GTSNPN and CDR2 SVGIG (reference sequence). Losses at the gene ends were 4 bases for V and 0 bases for J; bases not matched to a gene: 4. The CDR3 has 15 residues. The CDR3 spells CAWNLQGATNEKLFF. In DNA form, the CDR3 reads TGTGCCTGGAACTTACAGGGGGCAACTAATGAAAAACTGTTTTTT.

The J gene is TRBJ1-1, the V gene TRBV20-1; D perhaps matches TRBD1 (6 bases). CDR3 length: 13 residues. Germline CDR1 and CDR2: DFQATT and SNEGSKA (reference sequence). V lost 1 base and J 8 bases, leaving 14 bases between the germline ends. CDR3 DNA: TGCAGTGCTAGAGCGTGGGGGCACCCAGAAGCTTTCTTT. The encoded protein is CSARAWGHPEAFF.

This clonotype has only a few counts. The chain recombines TRBV5-6 with TRBJ1-6; a weak D match, TRBD1 (6 bases). V was trimmed by 0 bases and J by 6 bases, leaving 10 bases between them. CDR3 length: 15 amino acids. The V gene's germline CDR1 is SGHDT and CDR2 YYEEEE. Here the CDR3 reads CASSLDARGNSPLHF. DNA of the CDR3: TGTGCCAGCAGCTTGGACGCCAGGGGTAATTCACCCCTCCACTTT.

The V call is TRBV6-2 or TRBV6-3, the J call TRBJ1-5; perhaps TRBD1 as D (6 bases). CDR1 and CDR2 from the germline V gene are MNHEY and SVGEGT. The germline V and J ends were trimmed by 2 bases and 6 bases, with 11 bases remaining between them. This CDR3 has 14 amino acids. The CDR3 spells CASSYDRTPQPQHF. DNA for the CDR3: TGTGCCAGCAGTTACGACAGGACCCCTCAGCCCCAGCATTTT.

This clonotype is medium-sized within its sample. This chain uses TRBV6-5 with TRBJ1-4; weak D call: TRBD1 (5 bases). Germline CDR1 is MNHEY and CDR2 is SVGAGI. The CDR3 covers 13 residues. V lost 5 bases, J lost 6 bases, and 10 bases lay in between. In DNA form, the CDR3 reads TGTGCCAGCAGTACAGGTCGGGATGAAAAACTGTTTTTT. Translating it yields CASSTGRDEKLFF.

This clonotype is classed as medium-sized. The chain links TRBV27 to TRBJ1-5; D uncertain. The V gene's germline CDR1 is MNHEY and CDR2 SMNVEV (reference sequence). V lost 5 bases and J 4 bases, leaving 15 bases between the germline ends. This CDR3 region has 15 residues. DNA of the CDR3: TGTGCCAGCAGTATGGTCGGCAGTTGGAATCAGCCCCAGCATTTT. Translated, it gives CASSMVGSWNQPQHF.

Relative to its sample, this clonotype is medium-sized. The chain carries TRBV18 and TRBJ2-2; 7 bases are shared with TRBD1. The ends lost 6 bases at V and 4 bases at J; junction bases unmatched: 8. The V gene's germline CDR1 is KGHSH and CDR2 LQKENI. This CDR3 has 15 residues. The CDR3 is CASSPGQLLTGELFF. Written as DNA, the CDR3 is TGTGCCAGCTCGCCGGGACAGCTTCTCACCGGGGAGCTGTTTTTT.

This clonotype is judged medium-sized (0.01 to 0.1%). The chain employs TRBV18 and TRBJ1-1, with no clear D. Germline values: CDR1 KGHSH, CDR2 LQKENI. CDR3 length equals 16 residues. Trimming pared 3 bases from V and 3 bases from J, leaving 17 bases between. The CDR3 sequence is CASSPSISRADTEAFF. The CDR3 DNA follows: TGTGCCAGCTCACCTTCCATCTCGAGGGCCGACACTGAAGCTTTCTTT.

This clonotype was seen just once. The rearrangement uses TRBV25-1 and TRBJ1-2; D is perhaps TRBD1 (6 bases). Germline CDR1 MGHDK, CDR2 SYGVNS. The CDR3 length is 14 residues. V dropped 7 bases and J dropped 4 bases, with 16 bases sitting between them. The chain's CDR3 is CASKGPGELYGYTF. The CDR3 bases are TGTGCCAGCAAGGGCCCAGGGGAACTCTATGGCTACACCTTC.

Comments on this clonotype: This may be a read error: a much more frequent sequence differs by one nucleotide. This chain uses TRBV6-5 with TRBJ1-3; D is unclear. The CDR3 runs to 15 residues. CDR1 MNHEY and CDR2 SVGAGI come from the germline V gene. The ends were cut back, 6 bases at V and 0 bases at J, with 12 bases in the middle. This CDR3 is CASRPRHNSGNTIYF. CDR3 nucleotides: TGTGCCAGCAGGCCGAGACACAACTCTGGAAACACCATATATTTT.

This clonotype was detected a few times. The chain links TRBV27 to TRBJ2-7; 12 bases map to TRBD1. Looked up from germline, CDR1 is MNHEY and CDR2 is SMNVEV (reference sequence). This CDR3 has 16 residues. Trimming at V came to 8 bases and at J to 5 bases, leaving 13 bases not matched to a gene. Written as DNA, the CDR3 is TGTGCCAGCGGAAAAGTCCGGGACAGGGGGCCCAACGAGCAGTACTTC. It codes for CASGKVRDRGPNEQYF.

The V call is TRBV19, the J call TRBJ2-1; 7 bases agree with TRBD2. Unmatched junction bases numbered 5, after V lost 1 base and J lost 5 bases. CDR1 LNHDA and CDR2 SQIVND come from the germline V gene (reference sequence). The CDR3 is 15 residues long. The CDR3 protein is CASSIVSGENNEQFF. The CDR3 coding sequence is TGTGCCAGTAGTATAGTCAGCGGGGAGAACAATGAGCAGTTCTTC.

This clonotype is labeled as medium-sized. The gene calls are TRBV18 and TRBJ2-2, with D perhaps matching TRBD1 (5 bases). The germline V gene encodes CDR1 KGHSH and CDR2 LQKENI. The CDR3 extends over 15 amino acids. V lost 1 base and J 0 bases, leaving 6 bases between the germline ends. The CDR3, as DNA: TGTGCCAGCTCACCACGGGGCGCGAACACCGGGGAGCTGTTTTTT. The encoded protein is CASSPRGANTGELFF.

Sample share makes this clonotype medium-sized. The rearrangement links TRBV6-6 to TRBJ1-1; D gene ambiguous. CDR3 size: 12 residues. Trimming shortened V by 7 bases and J by 1 base, and 7 bases separated the two germline ends. Germline V gene data show CDR1 as MNHNY and CDR2 as SVGAGI (reference sequence). CDR3 protein: CASIQENTEAFF. Here the CDR3 DNA reads TGTGCCAGCATCCAGGAGAACACTGAAGCTTTCTTT.

V is TRBV12-3 or TRBV12-4 and J is TRBJ1-2; D is uncertain. CDR3 length: 17 residues. V dropped 8 bases and J dropped 4 bases, with 26 bases sitting between them. In DNA, the CDR3 is TGTGCCAGCTCCGATCGCGGGCTGATCCTCCCCGGCTATGGCTACACCTTC. It yields the protein CASSDRGLILPGYGYTF.